These 30 T cell receptor beta chains were sequenced from one sample in a study of T cells in Graves' hyperthyroidism and ophthalmopathy. It was RNA transcripts that yielded the amplified TCR beta CDR3 regions. HTBI primers were used for first-round RT-PCR of the TCR CDR3. TCRdb fed the multiplex PCR reads into MiXCR, producing one record per CDR3 protein. The sample holds hundreds of thousands of distinct CDR3 sequences, around 15% seen once. Specimen: blood. These receptors came from a woman aged 40 to 55 with Graves' ophthalmopathy.

V gene TRBV3-1 combines with J gene TRBJ2-7; perhaps D is TRBD1 or TRBD2 (5 bases each). Trimming removed 2 bases at V and 5 bases at J, with 16 bases between. CDR1 and CDR2 (germline): LGHDT, YNNKEL (reference sequence). The CDR3 runs to 15 residues. The CDR3 spells CASSQPRGGHDEQYF. DNA for the CDR3: TGTGCCAGCAGCCAACCTCGGGGCGGACATGACGAGCAGTACTTC.

The V and J genes are TRBV28 and TRBJ1-1, with unresolved D. V dropped 8 bases and J dropped 1 base, with 20 bases sitting between them. CDR1 MDHEN and CDR2 SYDVKM come from the germline V gene. This CDR3 contains 16 residues. In DNA form, the CDR3 reads TGTGCCAGCCATTCCCAATACCGAAGGACGAACACTGAAGCTTTCTTT. This encodes CASHSQYRRTNTEAFF.

This clonotype was counted ten times or more. A much bigger clone sits one base away, suggesting this may be a read error. The CDR3: CASRRMSTEAFF. The CDR3 DNA is TGTGCCAGCAGGCGGATGAGCACTGAAGCTTTCTTT. This chain uses TRBV6-2 or TRBV6-3 with TRBJ1-1; D ambiguous. Per the germline V gene, CDR1 is MNHEY and CDR2 is SVGEGT. The V end was cut by 6 bases, the J end by 4 bases, with 9 bases between. The length of the CDR3 is 12 residues.

J is TRBJ2-7 and V is TRBV6-1, with 10 bases lining up with TRBD2. The length of the CDR3 is 15 residues. J gave up 6 bases and V 4 bases, and 9 bases lay outside the gene matches. CDR1 and CDR2 from the germline V gene are MNHNS and SASEGT. CDR3 bases: TGTGCCAGCAGTGCTCGGACTAGCGGTTCTTTCGAGCAGTACTTC. This encodes CASSARTSGSFEQYF.

Many counts were recorded for this clonotype. V and J are TRBV29-1 and TRBJ2-2; D possibly corresponds to TRBD2 (5 bases). Between the trimmed V and J ends, which lost 4 bases and 5 bases, there was a span of 11 bases. The germline gives CDR1 SQVTM, CDR2 ANQGSEA. The CDR3 runs to 13 residues. The CDR3 nucleotides read TGCAGCGTTGTGACCCGAGGGACCGGGGAGCTGTTTTTT. Residues: CSVVTRGTGELFF.

This clonotype was seen at least ten times. The chain employs TRBV7-8 and TRBJ1-1, with no clear D. Germline V gives CDR1 SGHVS, CDR2 FQNEAQ. This CDR3 has 13 residues. V gave up 6 bases and J gave up 5 bases, with 13 bases separating them. The CDR3 coding sequence is TGTGCCAGCAGGGGTGGGATTGGGACTGAAGCTTTCTTT. Protein product: CASRGGIGTEAFF.

The chain recombines TRBV27 with TRBJ1-2, with TRBD1 matching 9 bases. The CDR3 runs 14 residues. Germline values: CDR1 MNHEY, CDR2 SMNVEV (reference sequence). The V gene end was trimmed by 5 bases and the J gene end by 8 bases; junction bases not matched to a gene: 9. DNA of the CDR3: TGTGCCAGCAGTCGGGACAGGGAGGATCGAGGCTACACCTTC. Translation gives CASSRDREDRGYTF.

The V call is TRBV5-1, the J call TRBJ1-2; tentatively, D is TRBD1 (6 bases). Germline CDR1 and CDR2: SGHRS and YFSETQ. The V end lost 7 bases, the J end lost 7 bases, and 14 bases lay between the germline ends. This CDR3 is 12 amino acids long. Here the CDR3 DNA reads TGCGCCAGCTCGGAACAGGGATTTGGCTACACCTTC. It translates to CASSEQGFGYTF. The variable domain in full, completed from reference TRBV5-1 and TRBJ1-2, reads KAGVTQTPRYLIKTRGQQVTLSCSPISGHRSVSWYQQTPGQGLQFLFEYFSETQRNKGNFPGRFSGRQFSNSRSEMNVSTLELGDSALYLCASSEQGFGYTFGSGTRLTVV.

This clonotype was observed many times. The chain links TRBV2 to TRBJ2-7; 11 nucleotides align to TRBD1. V was clipped by 0 bases and J by 4 bases; unmatched bases: 5. Germline loops: CDR1 SNHLY, CDR2 FYNNEI. This CDR3 contains 16 residues. The DNA of the CDR3 is TGTGCCAGCAGTGAAGCCTGGACAGGGGGCGGGTACGAGCAGTACTTC. It translates to CASSEAWTGGGYEQYF. Variable domain in full (rest from reference TRBV2 and TRBJ2-7): EPEVTQTPSHQVTQMGQEVILRCVPISNHLYFYWYRQILGQKVEFLVSFYNNEISEKSEIFDDQFSVERPDGSNFTLKIRSTKLEDSAMYFCASSEAWTGGGYEQYFGPGTRLTVT.

The V call is TRBV6-5, the J call TRBJ2-7; 8 bases are shared with TRBD2. The CDR3 has 15 residues. V trimming: 2 bases; J trimming: 2 bases; junction bases outside the gene matches: 5. Germline V CDR1 and CDR2: MNHEY, SVGAGI. The CDR3 region is CASSYQLAEAYEQYF. CDR3 sequence (DNA): TGTGCCAGCAGTTACCAACTAGCGGAAGCCTACGAGCAGTACTTC.

V and J are TRBV20-1 and TRBJ2-2, with TRBD1 matching over 10 bases. The CDR3 sequence is 15 residues long. With 1 base clipped from V and 6 bases from J, the junction kept 5 bases outside the gene matches. CDR1 and CDR2 from the germline V gene are DFQATT and SNEGSKA (reference sequence). DNA for the CDR3: TGCAGTGCTAGAGCCGGGACAGGGGCGGCCGGGGAGCTGTTTTTT. This sequence encodes CSARAGTGAAGELFF.

Ten or more counts support this clonotype. The chain couples TRBV7-9 to TRBJ1-1; D unclear. Germline-derived CDR1 and CDR2 are SEHNR and FQNEAQ (reference sequence). V lost 5 bases and J 0 bases, leaving 10 bases between the germline ends. This CDR3 is built from 14 residues. CDR3 amino acids: CASSIKDMNTEAFF. The CDR3 coding sequence is TGTGCCAGCAGCATAAAGGATATGAACACTGAAGCTTTCTTT.

There are a few counts of this clonotype. The chain is built from TRBV7-9 and TRBJ2-1, with no clear D. This CDR3 region has 12 residues. The V and J ends lost 2 bases and 12 bases respectively, with 11 bases between them. Per the germline V gene, CDR1 is SEHNR and CDR2 is FQNEAQ (reference sequence). This chain's CDR3 is CASSLSQAGQFF. The DNA for the CDR3 is TGTGCCAGCAGCTTAAGTCAGGCAGGGCAGTTCTTC.

This chain links TRBV4-3 with TRBJ2-7; possibly TRBD2 for D (6 bases). The CDR3 is 14 residues long. Trimming removed 3 bases at V and 3 bases at J, with 12 bases between. Germline CDR1 and CDR2: LGHNA and YSLEER. The CDR3 coding sequence is TGCGCCAGCAGCCACTCCTGGGGGGACTACGAGCAGTACTTC. Translated: CASSHSWGDYEQYF.

The CDR3 protein is CASSWTGRSGNYGYTF. In nucleotides, the CDR3 is TGCGCCAGCAGCTGGACAGGGAGGTCGGGTAACTATGGCTACACCTTC. The chain recombines TRBV4-1 with TRBJ1-2; 8 nucleotides agree with TRBD1. This CDR3 spans 16 amino acids. Germline V gene sequence: CDR1 MGHRA, CDR2 YSYEKL. Losses at the gene ends were 5 bases for V and 1 base for J; bases not matched to a gene: 9.

This clonotype was seen ten or more times. The J gene is TRBJ2-2, the V gene TRBV28; the D is unclear. The germline V gene has CDR1 MDHEN and CDR2 SYDVKM. The CDR3 runs to 15 residues. Trimming shortened V by 5 bases and J by 0 bases, and 10 bases separated the two germline ends. CDR3 in DNA: TGTGCCAGCAGTCCCCATTTTGCGAACACCGGGGAGCTGTTTTTT. Residues: CASSPHFANTGELFF.

This clonotype was seen just once. The chain uses TRBV4-1 and TRBJ2-2; maybe TRBD2 (5 bases). The V gene's germline CDR1 is MGHRA and CDR2 YSYEKL. This CDR3 has 15 amino acids. V dropped 4 bases and J dropped 6 bases, with 15 bases sitting between them. In DNA form, the CDR3 reads TGCGCCAGCAGCCCCCCGGGGAATTCCCCCGGGGAGCTGTTTTTT. This encodes CASSPPGNSPGELFF.

This clonotype came up many times. This chain uses TRBV12-3 or TRBV12-4 with TRBJ1-5; D uncertain. This CDR3 spans 13 amino acids. Trimming took off 7 bases at V and 2 bases at J, with 9 bases between the two ends. The CDR3 here is CASTISGNQPQHF. CDR3 in DNA: TGTGCCAGCACCATCTCGGGCAATCAGCCCCAGCATTTT.

In its sample, this clonotype was seen many times. This chain links TRBV27 with TRBJ2-7, with no clear D. CDR3 length: 14 amino acids. In germline, CDR1 is MNHEY, CDR2 SMNVEV (reference sequence). The V and J ends lost 3 bases and 1 base respectively, with 10 bases between them. DNA for the CDR3: TGTGCCAGCAGTTTTTCCTATATTTCCTACGAGCAGTACTTC. It translates to CASSFSYISYEQYF.

This chain links TRBV6-2 or TRBV6-3 with TRBJ2-5; 9 positions agree with TRBD2. This CDR3 has 14 residues. Germline V lookup: CDR1 MNHEY, CDR2 SVGEGT. V shed 10 bases, J shed 4 bases, and the junction held 10 bases outside the gene matches. The DNA for the CDR3 is TGTGCCACCCGAACCGGCGGGAGGGGAGAGACCCAGTACTTC. Translated: CATRTGGRGETQYF.

There are many counts of this clonotype. The chain is built from TRBV2 and TRBJ2-7; tentative D call: TRBD2 (5 bases). This CDR3 is built from 13 residues. Per germline, CDR1 SNHLY and CDR2 FYNNEI. Trimming took 8 bases from V and 6 from J, leaving 17 bases between them. CDR3 sequence: CASVPFGVTEQYF. The DNA of the CDR3 is TGTGCCAGCGTTCCTTTCGGGGTGACCGAGCAGTACTTC.

This clonotype was detected only once. A much larger clonotype is one base distant, so this may be a read error. The chain couples TRBV30 to TRBJ2-7, with 10 bases aligning to TRBD1. V trimming: 1 base; J trimming: 4 bases; junction bases outside the gene matches: 1. The V gene's germline CDR1 is GTSNPN and CDR2 SVGIG (reference sequence). This CDR3 is built from 13 residues. The CDR3 sequence: CAWSGDRGYEQYF. In DNA, the CDR3 is TGTGCCTGGAGTGGGGACAGGGGTTACGAGCAGTACTTC.

This clonotype was recorded at least ten times. The V call is TRBV7-9, the J call TRBJ2-5; 7 bases agree with TRBD1. This CDR3 has 14 residues. The germline V gene has CDR1 SEHNR and CDR2 FQNEAQ (reference sequence). J was trimmed by 5 bases and V by 5 bases; bases with no gene match: 8. CDR3 sequence (DNA): TGTGCCAGCAGCCCAACAGGGGATCTCGAGACCCAGTACTTC. Amino acid sequence: CASSPTGDLETQYF.

The table lists this clonotype with many counts. The CDR3, as DNA: TGTGCCAGCAGTGTAGTTGGAGCGCTGGACACTGAAGCTTTCTTT. It yields the protein CASSVVGALDTEAFF. The chain joins TRBV6-1 to TRBJ1-1; D unclear. The CDR3 is made up of 15 amino acids. V was trimmed by 4 bases and J by 3 bases, leaving 15 bases between them. Germline CDR1 reads MNHNS; CDR2 reads SASEGT.

The chain combines TRBV27 with TRBJ2-7, with D possibly matching TRBD2 (7 bases). This CDR3 comprises 15 residues. Trimming removed 6 bases at V and 7 bases at J, with 22 bases between. CDR1 is MNHEY and CDR2 is SMNVEV in the germline V gene (reference sequence). The CDR3 bases are TGTGCCAGCAGGGGTGGGGGGGCGAGCCCGGGGGAGCAGTACTTC. Translated, it gives CASRGGGASPGEQYF.

This clonotype was picked up many times. The chain has TRBV12-3 or TRBV12-4 and TRBJ2-6, with 10 bases fitting TRBD2. Trimming at V came to 3 bases and at J to 3 bases, leaving 5 bases not matched to a gene. The CDR3 consists of 17 residues. Written as DNA, the CDR3 is TGTGCCAGCAGTTTCCTAGCGGGAGAAAGTGGGGCCAACGTCCTGACTTTC. Its protein product is CASSFLAGESGANVLTF.

In this sample, this clonotype turned up many times. The junction shows a germline mismatch at one end, possibly a read error. This chain joins TRBV7-7 and TRBJ2-2; TRBD2 agrees at 14 bases. This CDR3 is built from 17 residues. The germline V gene has CDR1 SSHAT and CDR2 FNYEAQ (reference sequence). CDR3 residues: CASSLSGTSGRGGELFF. CDR3 sequence (DNA): TGTGCTAGCAGCTTATCCGGGACTAGCGGGAGAGGCGGGGAGCTGTTTTTT.

There are many counts of this clonotype. The gene calls are TRBV5-6 and TRBJ2-7; D gene unclear. With 0 bases removed from V and 5 bases from J, the gap between germline ends came to 6 bases. From germline, CDR1 is SGHDT and CDR2 YYEEEE. The CDR3 has 12 residues. The DNA of the CDR3 is TGTGCCAGCAGCTTGGAACACAACGAGCAGTACTTC. Protein product: CASSLEHNEQYF.

This clonotype showed up just a few times. The rearrangement links TRBV27 to TRBJ1-1, with 10 bases identical to TRBD1. V lost 5 bases and J lost 3; bases outside the gene matches: 6. This CDR3 contains 15 residues. The V gene's germline CDR1 is MNHEY and CDR2 SMNVEV (reference sequence). The CDR3 sequence: CASSPGQGRYTEAFF. DNA for the CDR3: TGTGCCAGCAGTCCGGGACAGGGGAGATACACTGAAGCTTTCTTT.

This clonotype was detected ten times or more. V gene TRBV27 combines with J gene TRBJ1-6; no clear D. The germline CDR1 and CDR2 sequences are MNHEY and SMNVEV (reference sequence). V was pared by 6 bases and J by 4 bases, with 7 bases between. This CDR3 has 13 amino acids. The CDR3 nucleotides are TGTGCCAGCAGCCGGACTTATAATTCACCCCTCCACTTT. Translating it yields CASSRTYNSPLHF.